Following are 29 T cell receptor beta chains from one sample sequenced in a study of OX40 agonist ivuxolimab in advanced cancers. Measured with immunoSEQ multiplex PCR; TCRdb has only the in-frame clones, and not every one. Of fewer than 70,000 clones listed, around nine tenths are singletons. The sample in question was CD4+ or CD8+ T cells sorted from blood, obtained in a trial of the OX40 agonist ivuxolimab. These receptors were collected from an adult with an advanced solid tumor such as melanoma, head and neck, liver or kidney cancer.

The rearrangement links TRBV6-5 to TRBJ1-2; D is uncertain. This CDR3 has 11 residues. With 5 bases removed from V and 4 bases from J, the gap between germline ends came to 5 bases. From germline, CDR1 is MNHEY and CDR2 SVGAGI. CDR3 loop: CASSNLYGYTF. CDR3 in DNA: TGTGCCAGCAGTAACCTCTATGGCTACACCTTC.

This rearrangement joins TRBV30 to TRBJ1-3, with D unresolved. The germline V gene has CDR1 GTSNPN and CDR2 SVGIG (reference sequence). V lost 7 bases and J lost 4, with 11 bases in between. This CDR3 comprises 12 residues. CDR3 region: CAYSLGGNTIYF. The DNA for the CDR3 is TGTGCCTATAGCCTTGGGGGAAACACCATATATTTT. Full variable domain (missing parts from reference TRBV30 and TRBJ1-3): SQTIHQWPATLVQPVGSPLSLECTVEGTSNPNLYWYRQAAGRGLQLLFYSVGIGQISSEVPQNLSASRPQDRQFILSSKKLLLSDSGFYLCAYSLGGNTIYFGEGSWLTVV.

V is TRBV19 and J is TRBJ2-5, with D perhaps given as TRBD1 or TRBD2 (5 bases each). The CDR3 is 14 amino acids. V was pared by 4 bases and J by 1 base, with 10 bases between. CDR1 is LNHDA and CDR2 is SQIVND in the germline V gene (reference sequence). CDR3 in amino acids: CASSTPGTQETQYF. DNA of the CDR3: TGTGCCAGTAGTACTCCCGGGACCCAAGAGACCCAGTACTTC.

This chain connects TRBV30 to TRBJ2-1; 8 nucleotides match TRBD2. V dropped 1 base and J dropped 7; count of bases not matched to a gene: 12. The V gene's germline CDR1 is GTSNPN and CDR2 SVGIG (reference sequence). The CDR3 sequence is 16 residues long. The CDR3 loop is CAWSGELAGGGNEQFF. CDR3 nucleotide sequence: TGTGCCTGGAGTGGGGAACTGGCGGGAGGTGGAAATGAGCAGTTCTTC.

CDR3 sequence reads: CASSKKTSEQETQYF. CDR3 DNA sequence: TGTGCCAGCAGCAAAAAGACTAGCGAACAAGAGACCCAGTACTTC. The chain employs TRBV21-1 and TRBJ2-5; the table assigns TRBD2, which was not confirmed against the DNA. TRBV21-1 has pseudogene status. This CDR3 has 15 amino acids.

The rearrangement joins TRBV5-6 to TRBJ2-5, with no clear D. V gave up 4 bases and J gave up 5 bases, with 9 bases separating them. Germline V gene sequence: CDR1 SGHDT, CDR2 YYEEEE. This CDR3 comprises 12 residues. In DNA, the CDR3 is TGTGCCAGCAGCCCTGTGGGGGAGACCCAGTACTTC. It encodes CASSPVGETQYF.

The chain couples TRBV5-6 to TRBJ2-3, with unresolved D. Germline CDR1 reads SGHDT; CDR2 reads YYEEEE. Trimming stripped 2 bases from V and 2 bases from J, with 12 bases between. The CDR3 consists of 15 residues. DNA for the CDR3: TGTGCCAGCAGCTTTTGGGGAACGGCCACAGATACGCAGTATTTT. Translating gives CASSFWGTATDTQYF.

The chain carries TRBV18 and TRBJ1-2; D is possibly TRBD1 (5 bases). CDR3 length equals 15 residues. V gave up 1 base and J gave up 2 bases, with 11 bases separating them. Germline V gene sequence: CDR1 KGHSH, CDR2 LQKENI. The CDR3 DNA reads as TGTGCCAGCTCACCACAGGGACTAGGGAACTATGGCTACACCTTC. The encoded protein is CASSPQGLGNYGYTF.

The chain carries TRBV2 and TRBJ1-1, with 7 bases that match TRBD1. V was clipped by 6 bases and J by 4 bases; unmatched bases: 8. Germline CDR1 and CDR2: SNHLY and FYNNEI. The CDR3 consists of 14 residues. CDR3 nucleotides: TGTGCCAGCAGCTCCCAACAGGGGACCACTGAAGCTTTCTTT. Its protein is CASSSQQGTTEAFF.

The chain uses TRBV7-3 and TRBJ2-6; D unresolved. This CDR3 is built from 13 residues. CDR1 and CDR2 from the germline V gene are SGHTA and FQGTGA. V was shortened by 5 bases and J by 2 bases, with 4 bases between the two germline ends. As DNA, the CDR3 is TGTGCCAGCAGCCCCCCTGGGGCCAACGTCCTGACTTTC. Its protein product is CASSPPGANVLTF.

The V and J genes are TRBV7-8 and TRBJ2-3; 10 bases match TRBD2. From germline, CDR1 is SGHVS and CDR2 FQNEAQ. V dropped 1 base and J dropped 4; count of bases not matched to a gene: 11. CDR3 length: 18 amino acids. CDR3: CASSLGASGRRLADTQYF. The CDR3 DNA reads TGTGCCAGCAGCTTAGGGGCTAGCGGGAGACGGTTGGCAGATACGCAGTATTTT.

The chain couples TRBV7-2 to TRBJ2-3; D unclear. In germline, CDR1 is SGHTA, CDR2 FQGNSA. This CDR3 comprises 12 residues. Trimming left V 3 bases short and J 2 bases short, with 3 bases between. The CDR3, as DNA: TGTGCCAGCAGCTTCTTCACAGATACGCAGTATTTT. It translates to CASSFFTDTQYF.

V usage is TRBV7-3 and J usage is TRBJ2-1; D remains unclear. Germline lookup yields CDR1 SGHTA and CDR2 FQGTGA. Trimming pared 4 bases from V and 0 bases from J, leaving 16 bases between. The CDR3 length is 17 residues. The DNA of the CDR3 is TGTGCCAGCAGCTCCACGACTTTGGATCGCTCCTACAATGAGCAGTTCTTC. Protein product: CASSSTTLDRSYNEQFF.

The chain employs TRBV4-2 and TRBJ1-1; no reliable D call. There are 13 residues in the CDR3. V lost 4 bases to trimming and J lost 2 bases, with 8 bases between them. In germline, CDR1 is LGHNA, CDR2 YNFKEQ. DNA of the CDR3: TGTGCCAGCAGCCGGGAGTTTAACACTGAAGCTTTCTTT. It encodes CASSREFNTEAFF.

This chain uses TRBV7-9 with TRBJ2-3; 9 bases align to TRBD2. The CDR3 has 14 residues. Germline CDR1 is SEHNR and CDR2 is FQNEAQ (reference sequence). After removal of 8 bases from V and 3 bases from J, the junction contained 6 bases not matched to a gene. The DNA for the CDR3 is TGTGCCAGCCAATGGACTAGCGCTACAGATACGCAGTATTTT. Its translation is CASQWTSATDTQYF.

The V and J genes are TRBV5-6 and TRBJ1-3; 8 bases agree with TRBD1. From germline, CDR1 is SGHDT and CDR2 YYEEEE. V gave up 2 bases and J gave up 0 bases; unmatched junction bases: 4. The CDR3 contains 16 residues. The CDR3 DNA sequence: TGTGCCAGCAGCTTCGGGACAGGAGCCTCTGGAAACACCATATATTTT. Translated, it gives CASSFGTGASGNTIYF.

The CDR3 is CASSELKAGSSYEQYF. The CDR3 DNA reads as TGTGCCAGCAGTGAACTTAAGGCAGGGAGCTCCTACGAGCAGTACTTC. This chain joins TRBV2 and TRBJ2-7; D may be TRBD1 or TRBD2 (5 bases each). The germline V and J ends were trimmed by 2 bases and 0 bases, with 14 bases remaining between them. This CDR3 has 16 residues. The V gene's germline CDR1 is SNHLY and CDR2 FYNNEI.

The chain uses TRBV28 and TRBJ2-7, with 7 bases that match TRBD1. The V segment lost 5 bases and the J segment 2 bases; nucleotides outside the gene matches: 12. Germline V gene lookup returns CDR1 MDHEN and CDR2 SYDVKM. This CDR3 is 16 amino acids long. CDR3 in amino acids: CASSPFYRGLPYEQYF. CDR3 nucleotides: TGTGCCAGCAGTCCCTTCTACAGGGGCCTTCCCTACGAGCAGTACTTC. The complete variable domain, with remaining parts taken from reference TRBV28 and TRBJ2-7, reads DVKVTQSSRYLVKRTGEKVFLECVQDMDHENMFWYRQDPGLGLRLIYFSYDVKMKEKGDIPEGYSVSREKKERFSLILESASTNQTSMYLCASSPFYRGLPYEQYFGPGTRLTVT.

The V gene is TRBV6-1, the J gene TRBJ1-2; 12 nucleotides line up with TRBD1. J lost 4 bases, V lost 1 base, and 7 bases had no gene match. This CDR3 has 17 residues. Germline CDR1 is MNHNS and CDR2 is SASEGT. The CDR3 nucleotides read TGTGCCAGCAGTGAAGTGGGGGGACAGGGGGCTGGCTATGGCTACACCTTC. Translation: CASSEVGGQGAGYGYTF.

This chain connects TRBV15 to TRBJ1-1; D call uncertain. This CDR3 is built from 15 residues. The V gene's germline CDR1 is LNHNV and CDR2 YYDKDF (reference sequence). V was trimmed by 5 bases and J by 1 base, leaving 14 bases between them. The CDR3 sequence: CATSGVWVENTEAFF. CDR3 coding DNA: TGTGCCACCAGCGGAGTGTGGGTCGAGAACACTGAAGCTTTCTTT.

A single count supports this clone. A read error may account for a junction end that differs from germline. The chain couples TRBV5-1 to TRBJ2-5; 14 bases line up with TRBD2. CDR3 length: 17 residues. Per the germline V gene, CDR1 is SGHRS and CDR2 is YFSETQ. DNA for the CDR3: TGCACCAGCAACCCCCCCGGACTAGCGGGAGGAGGAGAGACCCAGTACTTC. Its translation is CTSNPPGLAGGGETQYF.

In DNA form, the CDR3 reads TGTGCTAGTGGTTTACTGGGTCCCGGGGCCAACGTCCTGACTTTC. Residues: CASGLLGPGANVLTF. The chain combines TRBV12-5 with TRBJ2-6, with unresolved D. The V end lost 3 bases, the J end lost 4 bases, and 10 bases lay between the germline ends. The CDR3 totals 15 residues. From germline, CDR1 is LGHNT and CDR2 FRNRAP.

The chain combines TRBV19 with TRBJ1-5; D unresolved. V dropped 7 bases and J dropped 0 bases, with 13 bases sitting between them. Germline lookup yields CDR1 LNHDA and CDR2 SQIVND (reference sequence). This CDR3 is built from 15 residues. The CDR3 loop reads CASTRGRNSNQPQHF. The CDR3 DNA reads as TGTGCCAGTACGCGGGGTAGAAATAGCAATCAGCCCCAGCATTTT.

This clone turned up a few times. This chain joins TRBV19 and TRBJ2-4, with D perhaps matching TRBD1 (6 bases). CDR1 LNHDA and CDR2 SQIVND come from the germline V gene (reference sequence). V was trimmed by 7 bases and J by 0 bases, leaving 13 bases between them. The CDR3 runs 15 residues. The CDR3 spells CASTRTALAKNIQYF. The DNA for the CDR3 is TGTGCCAGTACCAGGACAGCCCTAGCCAAAAACATTCAGTACTTC.

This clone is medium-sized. This chain's CDR3 is CAWSGTSGRVYEQYF. The CDR3 DNA follows: TGTGCCTGGAGCGGGACTAGCGGGAGAGTATACGAGCAGTACTTC. This chain links TRBV30 with TRBJ2-7; the match to TRBD2 covers 14 bases. CDR3 length: 15 amino acids. V lost 3 bases and J lost 4; bases outside the gene matches: 5. The germline V gene encodes CDR1 GTSNPN and CDR2 SVGIG (reference sequence).

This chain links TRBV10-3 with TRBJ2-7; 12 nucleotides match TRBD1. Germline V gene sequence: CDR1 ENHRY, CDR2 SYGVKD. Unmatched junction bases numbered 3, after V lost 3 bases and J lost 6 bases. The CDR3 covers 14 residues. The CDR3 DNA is TGTGCCATCAGTGATTGGGACAGGGGGCGCGAGCAGTACTTC. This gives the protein CAISDWDRGREQYF.

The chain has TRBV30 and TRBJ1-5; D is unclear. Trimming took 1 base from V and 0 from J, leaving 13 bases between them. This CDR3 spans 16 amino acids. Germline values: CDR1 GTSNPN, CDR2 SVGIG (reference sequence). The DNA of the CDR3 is TGTGCCTGGAGTGCTTACGGGCCGGATAGCAATCAGCCCCAGCATTTT. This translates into CAWSAYGPDSNQPQHF.

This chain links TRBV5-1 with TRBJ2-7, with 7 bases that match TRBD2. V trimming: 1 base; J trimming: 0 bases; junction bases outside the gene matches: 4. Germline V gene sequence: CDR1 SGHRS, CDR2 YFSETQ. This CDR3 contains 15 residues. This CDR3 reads CASSLLSSGSYEQYF. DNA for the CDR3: TGCGCCAGCAGCTTGCTCTCTAGCGGCTCCTACGAGCAGTACTTC.

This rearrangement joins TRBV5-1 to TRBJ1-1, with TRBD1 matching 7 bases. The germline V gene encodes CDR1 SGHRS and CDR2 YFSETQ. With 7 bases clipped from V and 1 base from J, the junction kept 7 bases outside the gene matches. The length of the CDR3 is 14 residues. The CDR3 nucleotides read TGCGCCAGCCGGGACAGCTCCTGGAACACTGAAGCTTTCTTT. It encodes CASRDSSWNTEAFF. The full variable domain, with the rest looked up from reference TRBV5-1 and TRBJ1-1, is KAGVTQTPRYLIKTRGQQVTLSCSPISGHRSVSWYQQTPGQGLQFLFEYFSETQRNKGNFPGRFSGRQFSNSRSEMNVSTLELGDSALYLCASRDSSWNTEAFFGQGTRLTVV.